This T cell receptor beta chain stems from a study of blood T cell repertoires in COVID-19. Clones were sequenced by immunoSEQ multiplex PCR, and TCRdb holds only the in-frame ones, with some missing. The repertoire holds around 120,000 clones, with about nine tenths as singletons. V was trimmed by 2 bases and J by 4 bases, leaving 13 bases between them. This CDR3 has 15 residues. CDR1 is MNHNY and CDR2 is SVGAGI in the germline V gene (reference sequence). The sample taken for sequencing was peripheral blood. The chain uses TRBV6-6 and TRBJ2-3, with D uncertain. This TCR came from a woman between 65 and 79 years old with acute or convalescent COVID-19. The CDR3: CASSYAGSYADTQYF. The CDR3 DNA sequence: TGTGCCAGCAGTTACGCCGGTTCGTACGCAGATACGCAGTATTTT.